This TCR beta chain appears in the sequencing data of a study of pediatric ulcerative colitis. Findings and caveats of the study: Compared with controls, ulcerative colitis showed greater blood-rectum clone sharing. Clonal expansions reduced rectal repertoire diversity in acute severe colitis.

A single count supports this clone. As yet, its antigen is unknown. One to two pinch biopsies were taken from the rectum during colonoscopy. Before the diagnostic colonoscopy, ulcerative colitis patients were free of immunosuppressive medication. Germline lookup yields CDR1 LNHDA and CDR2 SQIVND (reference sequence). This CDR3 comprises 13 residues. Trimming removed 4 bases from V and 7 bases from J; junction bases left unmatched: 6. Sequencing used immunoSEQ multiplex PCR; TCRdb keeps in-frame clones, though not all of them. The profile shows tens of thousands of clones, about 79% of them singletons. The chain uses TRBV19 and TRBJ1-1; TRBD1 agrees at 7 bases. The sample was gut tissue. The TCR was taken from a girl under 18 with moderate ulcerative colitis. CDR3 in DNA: TGTGCCAGTAGTAAGGGAGGGGACAGTGAAGCTTTCTTT. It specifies CASSKGGDSEAFF.